The 17 T cell receptor beta chains listed next were all sequenced from one sample in a study of patients and donors after allogeneic stem cell transplantation. TCRdb re-called the RT-PCR reads through MiXCR, storing one row per CDR3 protein. The sample consists of about 15,000 distinct CDR3 sequences, 25% to 30% of them appearing once. Material: blood, either unsorted or a sorted T cell fraction (not recorded which). These receptors originate from a human donor who was either an allogeneic HSCT recipient or a stem cell or donor lymphocyte infusion donor (not recorded which). It is not recorded whose cells these are; they may come from a transplant donor.

This clonotype turned up a few times. The chain combines TRBV10-3 with TRBJ1-5; D may be TRBD1 (6 bases). Trimming stripped 6 bases from V and 4 bases from J, with 13 bases between. CDR1 and CDR2 (germline): ENHRY, SYGVKD. The CDR3 consists of 14 residues. CDR3 loop: CAISSRQENQPQHF. In nucleotides, the CDR3 is TGTGCCATCAGCTCCAGACAGGAGAATCAGCCCCAGCATTTT.

This clonotype was counted only a few times. This chain connects TRBV7-9 to TRBJ1-1; D uncertain. CDR3 size: 14 residues. Germline CDR1 SEHNR, CDR2 FQNEAQ (reference sequence). V shed 5 bases and J shed 5 bases, with 15 bases lying between them. The CDR3 spells CASSQPLWRTEAFF. DNA for the CDR3: TGTGCCAGCAGCCAACCCCTTTGGCGGACTGAAGCTTTCTTT.

This clonotype has a handful of counts. The genes are TRBV5-5 and TRBJ1-5; D might be TRBD1 (6 bases). Germline lookup yields CDR1 SGHKS and CDR2 YYEKEE (reference sequence). The CDR3 is made up of 16 amino acids. Trimming left V 4 bases short and J 1 base short, with 15 bases between. The CDR3 DNA is TGTGCCAGCAGCCCCACCAGGGGCCTCAGCAATCAGCCCCAGCATTTT. As protein: CASSPTRGLSNQPQHF.

This clonotype appeared a few times. The J gene is TRBJ2-5, the V gene TRBV6-5; 9 bases map to TRBD2. This CDR3 region has 17 residues. Trimming cost V 4 bases and J 5 bases; bases outside gene matches: 14. CDR1 and CDR2 from the germline V gene are MNHEY and SVGAGI. This chain's CDR3 is CASSSLLLAGDNETQYF. DNA of the CDR3: TGTGCCAGCAGTTCGCTCCTACTAGCGGGCGATAACGAGACCCAGTACTTC.

This clonotype was observed at least ten times. The rearrangement uses TRBV6-5 and TRBJ1-6; TRBD1 agrees at 7 bases. J gave up 5 bases and V 0 bases, and 4 bases lay outside the gene matches. Germline V gene data show CDR1 as MNHEY and CDR2 as SVGAGI. This CDR3 has 16 residues. CDR3 sequence: CASSYSQGWDNSPLHF. The CDR3 coding sequence is TGTGCCAGCAGTTACTCACAGGGGTGGGATAATTCACCCCTCCACTTT.

The chain combines TRBV5-1 with TRBJ1-6, with a tentative D call TRBD1 (6 bases). The V gene lost 6 bases and the J gene lost 0 bases, with 13 bases spanning the gap. Germline V gives CDR1 SGHRS, CDR2 YFSETQ. The CDR3 sequence is 16 residues long. The CDR3 here is CASTPTGSSYNSPLHF. For the CDR3, the DNA is TGCGCCAGCACCCCTACAGGGAGCTCCTATAATTCACCCCTCCACTTT. Filled out from reference TRBV5-1 and TRBJ1-6, the complete variable domain reads KAGVTQTPRYLIKTRGQQVTLSCSPISGHRSVSWYQQTPGQGLQFLFEYFSETQRNKGNFPGRFSGRQFSNSRSEMNVSTLELGDSALYLCASTPTGSSYNSPLHFGNGTRLTVT.

This clonotype was seen repeatedly, ten times or more. The J gene is TRBJ2-1, the V gene TRBV7-2; 8 bases match TRBD2. The V segment lost 5 bases and the J segment 6 bases; nucleotides outside the gene matches: 6. The germline V gene has CDR1 SGHTA and CDR2 FQGNSA. The CDR3 is 14 residues long. The DNA of the CDR3 is TGTGCCAGCAGCCAAGGACTAGCCTCCAATGAGCAGTTCTTC. It translates to CASSQGLASNEQFF. The entire variable domain, with the rest obtained from reference TRBV7-2 and TRBJ2-1, is as follows: GAGVSQSPSNKVTEKGKDVELRCDPISGHTALYWYRQSLGQGLEFLIYFQGNSAPDKSGLPSDRFSAERTGGSVSTLTIQRTQQEDSAVYLCASSQGLASNEQFFGPGTRLTVL.

V and J are TRBV7-9 and TRBJ1-1; D gene ambiguous. The V end was cut by 2 bases, the J end by 1 base, with 5 bases between. The germline CDR1 and CDR2 sequences are SEHNR and FQNEAQ (reference sequence). The CDR3 length is 13 residues. CDR3: CASSLYANTEAFF. The CDR3 coding sequence is TGTGCCAGCAGCTTATACGCGAACACTGAAGCTTTCTTT. The full variable domain, with the rest looked up from reference TRBV7-9 and TRBJ1-1, is DTGVSQNPRHKITKRGQNVTFRCDPISEHNRLYWYRQTLGQGPEFLTYFQNEAQLEKSRLLSDRFSAERPKGSFSTLEIQRTEQGDSAMYLCASSLYANTEAFFGQGTRLTVV.

V gene TRBV6-6 combines with J gene TRBJ1-6, with D possibly being TRBD1 (5 bases). Trimming stripped 2 bases from V and 0 bases from J, with 14 bases between. CDR3 size: 18 residues. Germline V gene data show CDR1 as MNHNY and CDR2 as SVGAGI (reference sequence). Here the CDR3 DNA reads TGTGCCAGCAGTTACGAGGCAGGGCTTAGCTCCTATAATTCACCCCTCCACTTT. Its protein is CASSYEAGLSSYNSPLHF.

This clonotype occurred a few times. The chain combines TRBV5-1 with TRBJ1-6, with D unclear. This CDR3 spans 16 amino acids. The V and J ends lost 1 base and 0 bases respectively, with 8 bases between them. Germline V gene sequence: CDR1 SGHRS, CDR2 YFSETQ. The CDR3 nucleotides read TGCGCCAGCAGCTTGTCTTCGAGCTCCTATAATTCACCCCTCCACTTT. Translation: CASSLSSSSYNSPLHF.

The V call is TRBV9, the J call TRBJ2-1; 10 bases are shared with TRBD2. In germline, CDR1 is SGDLS, CDR2 YYNGEE. The CDR3 runs 18 residues. J gave up 5 bases and V 0 bases, and 11 bases lay outside the gene matches. CDR3 sequence (DNA): TGTGCCAGCAGCGTAGGACTTGTAGCGGGGGGCTTCGACAATGAGCAGTTCTTC. Translated: CASSVGLVAGGFDNEQFF.

The genes are TRBV7-9 and TRBJ1-1, with D unclear. Per the germline V gene, CDR1 is SEHNR and CDR2 is FQNEAQ (reference sequence). V lost 6 bases to trimming and J lost 4 bases, with 21 bases between them. The CDR3 extends over 16 amino acids. This CDR3 is CASRLLTGYWSTEAFF. The CDR3 DNA sequence: TGTGCCAGCAGACTACTGACGGGGTACTGGAGCACTGAAGCTTTCTTT.

The V call is TRBV7-9, the J call TRBJ1-4; D unresolved. Trimming took 4 bases from V and 0 from J, leaving 12 bases between them. The CDR3 totals 16 residues. Germline V gene sequence: CDR1 SEHNR, CDR2 FQNEAQ (reference sequence). The CDR3 DNA sequence: TGTGCCAGCAGCTCGTCTACGCTGACAACTAATGAAAAACTGTTTTTT. This gives the protein CASSSSTLTTNEKLFF. The full variable domain, in which reference TRBV7-9 and TRBJ1-4 provide the parts outside the CDR3, is DTGVSQNPRHKITKRGQNVTFRCDPISEHNRLYWYRQTLGQGPEFLTYFQNEAQLEKSRLLSDRFSAERPKGSFSTLEIQRTEQGDSAMYLCASSSSTLTTNEKLFFGSGTQLSVL.

This clonotype appeared a few times. The rearrangement links TRBV16 to TRBJ1-4, with D possibly being TRBD1 (5 bases). V was clipped by 4 bases and J by 3 bases, with 9 bases between them. The CDR3 consists of 14 residues. Germline values: CDR1 KGHSY, CDR2 FQNENV. CDR3 loop: CASSRRVANEKLFF. CDR3 nucleotides: TGTGCCAGCAGCCGCAGGGTGGCTAATGAAAAACTGTTTTTT.

The chain carries TRBV20-1 and TRBJ1-4, with D uncertain. V dropped 4 bases and J dropped 7 bases, with 10 bases sitting between them. The germline gives CDR1 DFQATT, CDR2 SNEGSKA (reference sequence). CDR3 length equals 12 residues. The CDR3 sequence is CSAKLLGEKLFF. The CDR3 DNA reads as TGCAGTGCTAAACTTCTTGGTGAAAAACTGTTTTTT.

The chain uses TRBV6-2 or TRBV6-3 and TRBJ2-1; 8 bases fit TRBD2. From germline, CDR1 is MNHEY and CDR2 SVGEGT. The CDR3 extends over 14 amino acids. The V and J ends lost 6 bases and 5 bases, in that order; junction bases with no gene match: 6. DNA of the CDR3: TGTGCCAGCAGCGACGGACTAGCCAACAATGAGCAGTTCTTC. It encodes CASSDGLANNEQFF.

This chain joins TRBV27 and TRBJ1-1; no definite D call. The CDR3 is 14 amino acids. V was pared by 3 bases and J by 1 base, with 9 bases between. The germline CDR1 and CDR2 sequences are MNHEY and SMNVEV (reference sequence). As DNA, the CDR3 is TGTGCCAGCAGTTTCTCCCCTGAGAACACTGAAGCTTTCTTT. Residues: CASSFSPENTEAFF.